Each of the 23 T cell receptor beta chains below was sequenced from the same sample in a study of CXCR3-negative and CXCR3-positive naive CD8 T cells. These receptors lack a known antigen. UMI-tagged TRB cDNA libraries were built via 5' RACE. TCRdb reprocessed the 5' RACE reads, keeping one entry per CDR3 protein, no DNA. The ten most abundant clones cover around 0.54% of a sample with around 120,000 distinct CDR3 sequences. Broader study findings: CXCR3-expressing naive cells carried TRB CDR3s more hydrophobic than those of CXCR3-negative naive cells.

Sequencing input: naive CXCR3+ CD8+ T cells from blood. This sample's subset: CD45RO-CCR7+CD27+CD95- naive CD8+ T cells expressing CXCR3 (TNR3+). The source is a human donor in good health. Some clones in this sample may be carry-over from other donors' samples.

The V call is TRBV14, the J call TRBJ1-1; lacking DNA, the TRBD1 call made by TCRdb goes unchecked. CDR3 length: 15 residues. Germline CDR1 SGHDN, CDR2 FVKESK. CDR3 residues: CASSYRRTDREEAFF.

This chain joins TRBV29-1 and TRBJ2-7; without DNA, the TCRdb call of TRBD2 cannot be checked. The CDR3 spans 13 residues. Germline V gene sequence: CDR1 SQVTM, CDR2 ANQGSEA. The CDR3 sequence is CSVGLVGSYEQYF.

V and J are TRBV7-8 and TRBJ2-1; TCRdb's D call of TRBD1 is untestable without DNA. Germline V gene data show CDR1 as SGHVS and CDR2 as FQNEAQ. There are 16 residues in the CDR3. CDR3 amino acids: CASSPGGGGGYNEQLF. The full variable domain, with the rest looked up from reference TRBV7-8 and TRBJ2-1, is GAGVSQSPRYKVAKRGQDVALRCDPISGHVSLFWYQQALGQGPEFLTYFQNEAQLDKSGLPSDRFFAERPEGSVSTLKIQRTQQEDSAVYLCASSPGGGGGYNEQLFGPGTRLTVL.

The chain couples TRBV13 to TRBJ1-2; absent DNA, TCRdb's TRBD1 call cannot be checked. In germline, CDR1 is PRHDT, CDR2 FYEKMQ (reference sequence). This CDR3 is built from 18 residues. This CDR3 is CASRSEGTGGWDDYGYTF.

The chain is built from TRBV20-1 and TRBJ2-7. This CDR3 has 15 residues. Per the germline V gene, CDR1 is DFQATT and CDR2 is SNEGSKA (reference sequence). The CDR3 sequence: CSARPLDGSSYEQYF.

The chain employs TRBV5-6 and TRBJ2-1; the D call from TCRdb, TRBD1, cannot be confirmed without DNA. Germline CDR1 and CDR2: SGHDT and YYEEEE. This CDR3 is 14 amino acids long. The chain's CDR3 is CASSLGSGGQGQFF.

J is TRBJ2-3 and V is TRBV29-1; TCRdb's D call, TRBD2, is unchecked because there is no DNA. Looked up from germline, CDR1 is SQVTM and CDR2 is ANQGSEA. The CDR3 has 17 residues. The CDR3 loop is CSVEGWVAGVITDTQYF.

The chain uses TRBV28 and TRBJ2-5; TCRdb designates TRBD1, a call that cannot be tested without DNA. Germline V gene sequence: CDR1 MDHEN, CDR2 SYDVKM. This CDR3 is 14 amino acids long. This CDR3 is CASSDAGSPYEQYF.

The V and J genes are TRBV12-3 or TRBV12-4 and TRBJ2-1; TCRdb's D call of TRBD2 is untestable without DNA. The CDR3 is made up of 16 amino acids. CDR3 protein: CASSSGLAERYNEQFF.

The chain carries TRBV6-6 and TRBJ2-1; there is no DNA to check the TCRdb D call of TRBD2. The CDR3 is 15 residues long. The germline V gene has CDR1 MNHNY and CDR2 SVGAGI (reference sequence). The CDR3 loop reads CASSYAQRGRNEQFF.

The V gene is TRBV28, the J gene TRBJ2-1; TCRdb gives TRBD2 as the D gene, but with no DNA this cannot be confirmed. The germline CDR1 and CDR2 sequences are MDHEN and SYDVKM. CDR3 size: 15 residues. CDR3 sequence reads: CASSLGLAVPTEQFF.

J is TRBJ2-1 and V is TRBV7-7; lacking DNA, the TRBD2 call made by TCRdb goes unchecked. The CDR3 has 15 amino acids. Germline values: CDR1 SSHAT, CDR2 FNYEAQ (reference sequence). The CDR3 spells CASSLALGSGAEQFF.

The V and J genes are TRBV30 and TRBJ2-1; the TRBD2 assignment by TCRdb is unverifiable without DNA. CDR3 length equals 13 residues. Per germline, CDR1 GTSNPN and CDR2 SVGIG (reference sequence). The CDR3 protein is CAWSAASGSYRFF. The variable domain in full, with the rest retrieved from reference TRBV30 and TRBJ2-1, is SQTIHQWPATLVQPVGSPLSLECTVEGTSNPNLYWYRQAAGRGLQLLFYSVGIGQISSEVPQNLSASRPQDRQFILSSKKLLLSDSGFYLCAWSAASGSYRFFGPGTRLTVL.

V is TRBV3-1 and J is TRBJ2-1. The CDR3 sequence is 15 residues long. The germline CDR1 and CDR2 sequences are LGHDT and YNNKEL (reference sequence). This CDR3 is CASSQDSWIYNEQFF.

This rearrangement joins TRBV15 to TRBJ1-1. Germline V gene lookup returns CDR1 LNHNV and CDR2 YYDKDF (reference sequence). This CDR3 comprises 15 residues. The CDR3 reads CATSSTDAGNTEAFF.

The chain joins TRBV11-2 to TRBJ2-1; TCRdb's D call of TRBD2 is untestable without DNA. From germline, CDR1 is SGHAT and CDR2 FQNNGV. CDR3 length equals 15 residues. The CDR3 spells CASSLDHLMRDEQFF.

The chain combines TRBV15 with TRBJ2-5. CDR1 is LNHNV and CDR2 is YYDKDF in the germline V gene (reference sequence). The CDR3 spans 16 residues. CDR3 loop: CATSRDPSRQQETQYF.

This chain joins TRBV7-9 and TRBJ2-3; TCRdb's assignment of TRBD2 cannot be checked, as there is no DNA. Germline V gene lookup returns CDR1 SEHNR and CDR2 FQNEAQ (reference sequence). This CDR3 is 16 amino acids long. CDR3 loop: CASSLVKSVGTDTQYF.

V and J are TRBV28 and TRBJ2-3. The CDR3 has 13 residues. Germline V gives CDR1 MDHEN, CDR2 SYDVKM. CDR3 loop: CASSPILTDTQYF.

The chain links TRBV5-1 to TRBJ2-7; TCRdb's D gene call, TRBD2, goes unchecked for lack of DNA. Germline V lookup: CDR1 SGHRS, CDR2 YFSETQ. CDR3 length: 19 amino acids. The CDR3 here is CASSPIPPLPGSSSYEQYF. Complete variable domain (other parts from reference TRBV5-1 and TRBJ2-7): KAGVTQTPRYLIKTRGQQVTLSCSPISGHRSVSWYQQTPGQGLQFLFEYFSETQRNKGNFPGRFSGRQFSNSRSEMNVSTLELGDSALYLCASSPIPPLPGSSSYEQYFGPGTRLTVT.

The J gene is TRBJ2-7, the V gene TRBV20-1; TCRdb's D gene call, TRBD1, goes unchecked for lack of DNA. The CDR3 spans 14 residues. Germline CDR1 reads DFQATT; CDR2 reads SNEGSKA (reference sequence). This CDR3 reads CSATDRERFDEQYF.

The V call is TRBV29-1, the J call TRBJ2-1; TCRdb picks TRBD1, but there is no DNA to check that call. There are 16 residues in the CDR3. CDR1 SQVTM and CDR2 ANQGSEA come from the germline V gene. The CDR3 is CSAVAPGQGSYNEQFF.

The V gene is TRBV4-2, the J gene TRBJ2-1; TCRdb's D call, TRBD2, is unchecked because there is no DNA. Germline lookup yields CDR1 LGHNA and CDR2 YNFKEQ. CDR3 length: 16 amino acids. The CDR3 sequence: CAGSLSGGVLTNEQFF.